Below are 10 T cell receptor beta chains sequenced from a single sample in a study of blood T cell repertoires in COVID-19. The method was immunoSEQ multiplex PCR; TCRdb's version includes in-frame clones alone and lacks a portion of them. The top ten hold 1.5% to 2.5% of the sample, which has about 160,000 clones, approximately 93% seen once. Sequencing input: peripheral blood. The source of these receptors is an older woman with COVID-19, enrolled during active disease.

This clone was observed a single time. The chain uses TRBV13 and TRBJ1-2, with unresolved D. CDR1 PRHDT and CDR2 FYEKMQ come from the germline V gene (reference sequence). The CDR3 is 13 amino acids. V dropped 3 bases and J dropped 4 bases, with 9 bases sitting between them. CDR3: CASSLRGPYGYTF. In nucleotides, the CDR3 is TGTGCCAGCAGCTTGAGAGGTCCCTATGGCTACACCTTC.

CDR3 in amino acids: CASSLVRTSGASSYEQYF. The DNA of the CDR3 is TGTGCCAGCAGCTTAGTGAGGACTAGCGGGGCGAGCTCCTACGAGCAGTACTTC. The gene calls are TRBV7-2 and TRBJ2-7, with 12 positions matching TRBD2. CDR1 and CDR2 from the germline V gene are SGHTA and FQGNSA. CDR3 length equals 18 residues. J gave up 0 bases and V 1 base, and 7 bases lay outside the gene matches. Full variable domain (missing parts from reference TRBV7-2 and TRBJ2-7): GAGVSQSPSNKVTEKGKDVELRCDPISGHTALYWYRQSLGQGLEFLIYFQGNSAPDKSGLPSDRFSAERTGGSVSTLTIQRTQQEDSAVYLCASSLVRTSGASSYEQYFGPGTRLTVT.

This rearrangement joins TRBV19 to TRBJ1-5; D may be TRBD1 (6 bases). The CDR3 length is 15 residues. Germline lookup yields CDR1 LNHDA and CDR2 SQIVND (reference sequence). V was pared by 3 bases and J by 5 bases, with 14 bases between. Here the CDR3 reads CASSMRAQGYQPQHF. The CDR3, as DNA: TGTGCCAGTAGTATGAGGGCCCAGGGGTATCAGCCCCAGCATTTT.

The genes are TRBV6-4 and TRBJ2-3, with TRBD2 matching 11 bases. J was trimmed by 5 bases and V by 0 bases; bases with no gene match: 4. CDR3 size: 16 residues. Germline V gene sequence: CDR1 MRHNA, CDR2 SNTAGT. CDR3 protein: CASSDSGLAGGDTQYF. CDR3 DNA: TGTGCCAGCAGTGACTCGGGTCTAGCGGGGGGAGATACGCAGTATTTT.

This chain uses TRBV4-3 with TRBJ1-4; 9 bases line up with TRBD1. The length of the CDR3 is 18 residues. Looked up from germline, CDR1 is LGHNA and CDR2 is YSLEER. Trimming at V came to 4 bases and at J to 3 bases, leaving 12 bases not matched to a gene. CDR3 sequence: CASSPGTGYHEANEKLFF. CDR3 coding DNA: TGCGCCAGCAGCCCAGGGACAGGGTATCATGAAGCTAATGAAAAACTGTTTTTT.

On this clone: Different DNA sequences within this sample yield the same CDR3. V and J are TRBV12-3 or TRBV12-4 and TRBJ1-2; possible D gene TRBD1, 5 bases. CDR3 size: 13 residues. Trimming removed 0 bases at V and 8 bases at J, with 10 bases between. The CDR3: CASSLAPGEGYTF. DNA of the CDR3: TGTGCCAGCAGTTTAGCTCCGGGGGAGGGCTACACCTTC.

The chain carries TRBV7-2 and TRBJ2-5; D is perhaps TRBD1 (6 bases). Trimming took off 1 base at V and 5 bases at J, with 11 bases between the two ends. Germline lookup yields CDR1 SGHTA and CDR2 FQGNSA. The CDR3 is made up of 14 amino acids. For the CDR3, the DNA is TGTGCCAGCAGCTTAGGGGGGCTCCAGGAGACCCAGTACTTC. This encodes CASSLGGLQETQYF.

This clone appeared a single time. The rearrangement joins TRBV7-6 to TRBJ2-2, with a possible D match to TRBD1 (6 bases). The CDR3 contains 15 residues. Trimming removed 1 base at V and 4 bases at J, with 10 bases between. Germline CDR1 SGHVS, CDR2 FNYEAQ. The CDR3 sequence is CASSLGTGPTGELFF. The CDR3 DNA reads as TGTGCCAGCAGCTTAGGTACAGGGCCCACCGGGGAGCTGTTTTTT.

The V gene is TRBV5-5, the J gene TRBJ1-5; D is unresolved. This CDR3 contains 16 residues. V lost 0 bases and J 3 bases, leaving 13 bases between the germline ends. Germline CDR1 reads SGHKS; CDR2 reads YYEKEE (reference sequence). CDR3: CASSLGGLAPNQPQHF. CDR3 bases: TGTGCCAGCAGCTTGGGCGGCTTGGCCCCCAATCAGCCCCAGCATTTT.

As for this clone: Other DNA sequences in this specimen translate into the identical CDR3. The rearrangement links TRBV19 to TRBJ1-1; D perhaps matches TRBD1 (5 bases). The CDR3 has 14 amino acids. The germline V gene has CDR1 LNHDA and CDR2 SQIVND (reference sequence). V lost 6 bases, J lost 0 bases, and 11 bases lay in between. The CDR3 region is CASSPQGLNTEAFF. The DNA for the CDR3 is TGTGCCAGTAGCCCGCAGGGCCTGAACACTGAAGCTTTCTTT.